The 9 T cell receptor beta chains below were found in one sample sequenced in a study of neurological immune-mediated disorders. TCRdb redid the calling of the 5' RACE reads with MiXCR, one entry per CDR3 protein. The sample consists of nearly 60,000 distinct CDR3 sequences, around 3.5% of them appearing once. The sequenced sample was PBMCs. The receptors stem from a woman between 25 and 40 years old with multiple sclerosis.

This clonotype was observed many times. The gene calls are TRBV10-2 and TRBJ1-2, with D tentatively TRBD1 (5 bases). The germline CDR1 and CDR2 sequences are WSHSY and SAAADI. The CDR3 sequence is 18 residues long. Trimming took 0 bases from V and 2 from J, leaving 19 bases between them. CDR3 in DNA: TGCGCCAGCAGTGAGTCGACTCGTGCGCCAGGGATAAACTATGGCTACACCTTC. Translating it yields CASSESTRAPGINYGYTF.

This clonotype was seen repeatedly, ten times or more. The CDR3 DNA reads as TGCAGCGTTGGCGGGACAGTGAACACTGAAGCTTTCTTT. Amino acid sequence: CSVGGTVNTEAFF. The V call is TRBV29-1, the J call TRBJ1-1, with 7 bases fitting TRBD1. Trimming removed 4 bases from V and 0 bases from J; junction bases left unmatched: 2. The CDR3 loop spans 13 amino acids. Germline V CDR1 and CDR2: SQVTM, ANQGSEA.

This clonotype was counted at least ten times. J is TRBJ2-5 and V is TRBV5-5; 14 bases agree with TRBD2. This CDR3 contains 16 residues. Germline-derived CDR1 and CDR2 are SGHKS and YYEKEE (reference sequence). V lost 3 bases and J lost 11; bases outside the gene matches: 12. The CDR3 protein is CASSSYHGLAGGTQYF. DNA for the CDR3: TGTGCCAGCAGCTCATACCACGGACTAGCGGGGGGAACACAGTACTTC.

This clonotype was seen many times. The V gene is TRBV11-2, the J gene TRBJ2-5; D gene ambiguous. Germline V CDR1 and CDR2: SGHAT, FQNNGV. The CDR3 has 14 amino acids. Trimming shortened V by 2 bases and J by 4 bases, and 11 bases separated the two germline ends. The CDR3 DNA follows: TGTGCCAGCAGCTTAAACAGACCGCGAGAGACCCAGTACTTC. This encodes CASSLNRPRETQYF.

This clonotype turned up a few times. This rearrangement joins TRBV6-4 to TRBJ2-1; maybe TRBD1 (5 bases). The CDR3 is made up of 13 amino acids. The germline CDR1 and CDR2 sequences are MRHNA and SNTAGT. Trimming removed 6 bases from V and 9 bases from J, with 15 bases in between. Here the CDR3 reads CASSHLIDSEQFF. The CDR3 bases are TGTGCCAGCAGCCACCTAATTGACAGTGAGCAGTTCTTC.

This clonotype showed up many times. The V call is TRBV20-1, the J call TRBJ1-4; D not certain. The CDR3 runs 12 residues. Trimming shortened V by 3 bases and J by 4 bases, and 6 bases separated the two germline ends. Germline CDR1 is DFQATT and CDR2 is SNEGSKA (reference sequence). CDR3 sequence reads: CSARTGNEKLFF. Here the CDR3 DNA reads TGCAGTGCTAGGACCGGTAATGAAAAACTGTTTTTT.

This clonotype was seen at least ten times. The V and J genes are TRBV4-2 and TRBJ2-1, with a tentative D call TRBD2 (5 bases). Germline-derived CDR1 and CDR2 are LGHNA and YNFKEQ. The ends were cut back, 0 bases at V and 0 bases at J, with 12 bases in the middle. This CDR3 spans 17 amino acids. The CDR3 DNA sequence: TGTGCCAGCAGCCAAGAAAGCGGTTCTAGCTCCTACAATGAGCAGTTCTTC. Protein: CASSQESGSSSYNEQFF.

This clonotype was counted ten times or more. The CDR3 coding sequence is TGCAGTGCTTCGGGACAGGAGCGAAACACCATATATTTT. Amino acids: CSASGQERNTIYF. V gene TRBV20-1 combines with J gene TRBJ1-3; 8 nucleotides match TRBD1. The V and J ends lost 5 bases and 5 bases, in that order; junction bases with no gene match: 5. There are 13 residues in the CDR3. Germline V lookup: CDR1 DFQATT, CDR2 SNEGSKA (reference sequence).

Regarding this clonotype: Possible read error: a much larger clone is one base away. This sequence joins TRBV5-6 and TRBJ2-1, with D possibly matching TRBD1 (6 bases). The CDR3 is 15 amino acids. V lost 9 bases, J lost 10 bases, and 26 bases lay in between. Germline V CDR1 and CDR2: SGHDT, YYEEEE. CDR3 amino acids: CATNARDNKPREQFF. The CDR3 coding sequence is TGTGCCACCAACGCCAGGGACAACAAGCCCAGAGAGCAGTTCTTC. Filled out from reference TRBV5-6 and TRBJ2-1, the complete variable domain reads DAGVTQSPTHLIKTRGQQVTLRCSPKSGHDTVSWYQQALGQGPQFIFQYYEEEERQRGNFPDRFSGHQFPNYSSELNVNALLLGDSALYLCATNARDNKPREQFFGPGTRLTVL.